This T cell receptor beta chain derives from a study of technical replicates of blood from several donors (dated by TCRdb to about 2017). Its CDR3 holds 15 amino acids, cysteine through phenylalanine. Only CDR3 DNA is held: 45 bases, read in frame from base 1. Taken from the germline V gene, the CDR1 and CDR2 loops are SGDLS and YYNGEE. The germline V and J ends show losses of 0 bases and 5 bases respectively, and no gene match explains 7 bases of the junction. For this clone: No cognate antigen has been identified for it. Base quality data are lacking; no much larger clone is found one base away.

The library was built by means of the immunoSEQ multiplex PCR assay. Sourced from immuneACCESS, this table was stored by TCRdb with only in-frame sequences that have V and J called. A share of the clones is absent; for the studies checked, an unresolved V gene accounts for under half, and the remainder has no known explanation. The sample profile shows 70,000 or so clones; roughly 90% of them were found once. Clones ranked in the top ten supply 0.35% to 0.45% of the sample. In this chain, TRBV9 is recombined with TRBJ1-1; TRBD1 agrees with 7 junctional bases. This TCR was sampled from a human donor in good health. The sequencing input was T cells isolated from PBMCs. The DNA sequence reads TGTGCCAGCAGCGTAGGCCCGACAGGGACGACTGAAGCTTTCTTT. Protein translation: CASSVGPTGTTEAFF.